The clone carrying this T cell receptor (beta chain) has at least ten counts. This sample was taken from a study of T cells in Graves' hyperthyroidism and ophthalmopathy. About the study: Any treatment followed the collection of peripheral blood at initial diagnosis.

Regions amplified from RNA transcripts were the TCR beta CDR3 regions. During a first-round RT-PCR of the TCR CDR3, the HTBI primer set was used. TCRdb reprocessed the multiplex PCR reads via MiXCR and lists one record per CDR3 protein. The table lists some 550,000 distinct CDR3 sequences, about a fifth of them singletons, with 26% in the top ten. Sample: blood. The TCR comes from a man between 18 and 35 years old with Graves' hyperthyroidism.

CDR3 sequence reads: CASSAIGQGVSGNTIYF. CDR3 coding DNA: TGTGCCAGCAGCGCCATAGGACAGGGGGTATCTGGAAACACCATATATTTT. This chain joins TRBV9 and TRBJ1-3; 10 positions match TRBD1. This CDR3 spans 17 amino acids. V dropped 3 bases and J dropped 1; count of bases not matched to a gene: 7. Germline V gives CDR1 SGDLS, CDR2 YYNGEE.